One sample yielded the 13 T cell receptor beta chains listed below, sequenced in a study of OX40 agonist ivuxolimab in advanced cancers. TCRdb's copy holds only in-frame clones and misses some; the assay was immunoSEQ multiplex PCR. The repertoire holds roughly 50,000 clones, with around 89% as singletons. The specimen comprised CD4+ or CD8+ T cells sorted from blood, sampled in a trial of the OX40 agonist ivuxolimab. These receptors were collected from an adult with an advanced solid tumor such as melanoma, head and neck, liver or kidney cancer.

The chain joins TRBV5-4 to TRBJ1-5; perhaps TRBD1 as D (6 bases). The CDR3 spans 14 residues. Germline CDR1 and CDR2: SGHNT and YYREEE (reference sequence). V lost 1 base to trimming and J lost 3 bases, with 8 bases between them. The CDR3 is CASSLRQANQPQHF. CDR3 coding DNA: TGTGCCAGCAGCTTGAGACAGGCCAATCAGCCCCAGCATTTT.

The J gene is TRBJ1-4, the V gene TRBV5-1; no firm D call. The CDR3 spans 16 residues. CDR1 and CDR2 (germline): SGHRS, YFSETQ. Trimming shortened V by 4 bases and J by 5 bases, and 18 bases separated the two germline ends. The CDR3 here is CASSPGEGPQNEKLFF. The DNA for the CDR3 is TGCGCCAGCAGCCCCGGTGAAGGGCCACAAAATGAAAAACTGTTTTTT.

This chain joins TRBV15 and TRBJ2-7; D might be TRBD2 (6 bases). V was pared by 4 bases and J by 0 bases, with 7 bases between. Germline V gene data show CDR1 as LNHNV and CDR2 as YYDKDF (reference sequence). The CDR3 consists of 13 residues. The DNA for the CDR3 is TGTGCCACCAGCACGGGGGTCTCCTACGAGCAGTACTTC. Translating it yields CATSTGVSYEQYF.

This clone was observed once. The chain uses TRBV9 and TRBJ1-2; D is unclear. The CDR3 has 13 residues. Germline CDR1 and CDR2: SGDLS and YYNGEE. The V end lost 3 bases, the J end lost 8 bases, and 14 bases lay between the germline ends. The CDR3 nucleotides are TGTGCCAGCAGCGCCACCACTGAAGGAGGCTACACCTTC. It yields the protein CASSATTEGGYTF.

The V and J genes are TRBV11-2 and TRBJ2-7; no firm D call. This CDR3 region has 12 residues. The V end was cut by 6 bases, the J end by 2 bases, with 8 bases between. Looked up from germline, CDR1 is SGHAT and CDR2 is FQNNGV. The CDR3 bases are TGTGCCAGCAGTATGGCAACCTACGAGCAGTACTTC. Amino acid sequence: CASSMATYEQYF.

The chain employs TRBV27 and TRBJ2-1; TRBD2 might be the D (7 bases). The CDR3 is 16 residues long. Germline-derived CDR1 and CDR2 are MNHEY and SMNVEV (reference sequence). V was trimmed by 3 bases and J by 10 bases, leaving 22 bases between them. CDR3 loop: CASSFGGALQAREQFF. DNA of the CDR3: TGTGCCAGCAGTTTTGGGGGGGCACTTCAGGCTCGAGAGCAGTTCTTC.

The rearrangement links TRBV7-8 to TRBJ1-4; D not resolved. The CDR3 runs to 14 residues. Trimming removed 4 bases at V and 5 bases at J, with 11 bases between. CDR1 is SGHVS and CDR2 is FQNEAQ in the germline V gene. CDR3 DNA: TGTGCCAGCAGCTCGGCCGGGCCCAATGAAAAACTGTTTTTT. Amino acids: CASSSAGPNEKLFF.

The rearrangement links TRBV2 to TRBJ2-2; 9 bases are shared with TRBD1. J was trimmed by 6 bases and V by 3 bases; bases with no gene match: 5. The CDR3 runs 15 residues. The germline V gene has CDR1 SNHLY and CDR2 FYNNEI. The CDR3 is CASSDYRGPAGELFF. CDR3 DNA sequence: TGTGCCAGCAGTGATTACAGGGGGCCGGCCGGGGAGCTGTTTTTT. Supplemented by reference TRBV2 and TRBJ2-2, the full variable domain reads EPEVTQTPSHQVTQMGQEVILRCVPISNHLYFYWYRQILGQKVEFLVSFYNNEISEKSEIFDDQFSVERPDGSNFTLKIRSTKLEDSAMYFCASSDYRGPAGELFFGEGSRLTVL.

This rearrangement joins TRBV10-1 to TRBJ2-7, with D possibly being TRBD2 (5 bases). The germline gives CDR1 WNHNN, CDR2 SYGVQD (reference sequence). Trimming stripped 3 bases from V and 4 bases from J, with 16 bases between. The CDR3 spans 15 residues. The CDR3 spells CASSDGAGLGYEQYF. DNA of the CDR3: TGCGCCAGCAGTGATGGTGCGGGCCTGGGGTACGAGCAGTACTTC.

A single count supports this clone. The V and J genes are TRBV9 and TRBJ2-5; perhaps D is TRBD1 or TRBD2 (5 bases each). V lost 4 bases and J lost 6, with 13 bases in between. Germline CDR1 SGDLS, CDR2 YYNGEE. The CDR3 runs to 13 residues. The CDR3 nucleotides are TGTGCCAGCAGCCCCTTTGAGGGGAAGACCCAGTACTTC. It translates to CASSPFEGKTQYF.

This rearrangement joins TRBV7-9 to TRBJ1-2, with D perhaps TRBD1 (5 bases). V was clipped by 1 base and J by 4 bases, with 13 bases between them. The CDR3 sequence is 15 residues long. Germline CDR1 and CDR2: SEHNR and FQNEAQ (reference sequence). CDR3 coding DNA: TGTGCCAGCAGCTTAGAAGGGACGGACATCTATGGCTACACCTTC. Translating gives CASSLEGTDIYGYTF.

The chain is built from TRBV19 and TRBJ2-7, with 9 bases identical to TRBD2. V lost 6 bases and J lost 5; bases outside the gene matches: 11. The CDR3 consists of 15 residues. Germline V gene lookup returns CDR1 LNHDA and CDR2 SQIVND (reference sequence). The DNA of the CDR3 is TGTGCCAGTAGCCCACTGTGGGCTAGCGGGGACGAGCAGTACTTC. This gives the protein CASSPLWASGDEQYF.

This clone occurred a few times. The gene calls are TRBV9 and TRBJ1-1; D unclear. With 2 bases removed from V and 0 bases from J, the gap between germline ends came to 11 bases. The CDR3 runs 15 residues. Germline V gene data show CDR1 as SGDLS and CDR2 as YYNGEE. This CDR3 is CASSVSGSLNTEAFF. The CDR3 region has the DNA TGTGCCAGCAGCGTGAGTGGCAGCTTGAACACTGAAGCTTTCTTT.